This T cell receptor beta chain was recorded in a study of cytomegalovirus exposure and HLA in healthy donors. Study-wide context: Membership in the Caucasian-associated ancestry cluster was found for around 81% of fewer than 450 genotyped donors.

Amplification used 60 Vbeta primers and 13 Jbeta primers. Using immunoSEQ multiplex PCR, the repertoire was profiled, and TCRdb retains in-frame clones only, with some absent. The sample holds about 52,000 clones. In the case of this clone: Its antigen is undetermined.

The V gene end was trimmed by 3 bases and the J gene end by 7 bases; junction bases not matched to a gene: 7. Germline CDR1 MGHDK, CDR2 SYGVNS. The CDR3 totals 14 residues. Study findings and constraints: A few of the chains that were CMV-associated were confirmed in vitro to be specific for CMV antigens. Of the V segments, some could not be distinguished, including TRBV6-2 and TRBV6-3, and were excluded. A list of around 160 TCR beta chains associated with cytomegalovirus was given.

The sequence was collected from a woman aged 60 to 75 in good health and CMV-seropositive. The chain carries TRBV25-1 and TRBJ1-2, with 8 bases matching TRBD1. Sequencing input: PBMCs. The CDR3 sequence: CASSDQGQVLGYTF. The CDR3 bases are TGTGCCAGCAGTGACCAGGGACAGGTTCTTGGCTACACCTTC.